This T cell receptor (beta chain) originates from a study of shared clonotypes between healthy human individuals. Study findings and constraints: Several donors held 4.5% to 5% of naive CD4 clonotypes in common. Sample collection involved blood only; tissue repertoires are likely different.

About this clone itself: Its target is unknown.

Naive CD45RA+ and memory CD45RA-negative subsets were split from CD4+ cells. The germline V and J ends were trimmed by 6 bases and 5 bases, with 17 bases remaining between them. Germline-derived CDR1 and CDR2 are MNHNS and SASEGT. CDR3 length equals 14 residues. When replicate PCRs were run on sorted subsets, they used 200 ng DNA, about 30,000 T cell genomes. The protocol was immunoSEQ multiplex PCR, while the TCRdb copy is restricted to in-frame clones and leaves out a portion. The sample holds 2 million to 2.5 million clones, more than 85% seen once. Material: naive CD4+ T cells from PBMCs. Subset here: CD45RA+ positively selected. The TCR originated in a young man in good health. Some clones in this sample may be carry-over from other donors' samples. The chain is built from TRBV6-1 and TRBJ2-7, with D possibly matching TRBD1 (6 bases). CDR3: CASSPRGEADEQYF. The CDR3 nucleotides read TGTGCCAGCAGCCCCAGGGGCGAAGCAGACGAGCAGTACTTC.